The 25 T cell receptor beta chains listed next were all sequenced from one sample in a study of prognosis after radiotherapy for stage I lung cancer. Researchers used two-round multiplex PCR to amplify TCR beta CDR3 starting from genomic DNA. With primers specific to each TRBV and TRBJ gene, the first-round PCR was performed. Each CDR3 protein gets one entry after TCRdb re-called the multiplex PCR reads with MiXCR. This table has 11,000 to 15,000 distinct CDR3 sequences, about 60% appearing once. Specimen: PBMCs, collected before or after stereotactic body radiation therapy (not recorded which). The receptors shown here come from a donor aged 50 or older with non-small cell lung cancer.

This chain joins TRBV20-1 and TRBJ2-3, with D perhaps TRBD1 or TRBD2 (6 bases each). The CDR3 length is 16 residues. Germline CDR1 DFQATT, CDR2 SNEGSKA (reference sequence). V lost 5 bases, J lost 3 bases, and 21 bases lay in between. The CDR3 DNA follows: TGCAGTGCTTCCGGGCTTACTAGGGGGGCTACAGATACGCAGTATTTT. Encoded protein: CSASGLTRGATDTQYF.

This clonotype is medium-sized by share. The J gene is TRBJ1-6, the V gene TRBV20-1; 7 bases are shared with TRBD1. Unmatched junction bases numbered 11, after V lost 0 bases and J lost 9 bases. Per germline, CDR1 DFQATT and CDR2 SNEGSKA (reference sequence). The CDR3 consists of 16 residues. CDR3 DNA: TGCAGTGCTAGAGATCATCTGGAGCAGGGGGGTTCACCCCTCCACTTT. Amino acids: CSARDHLEQGGSPLHF.

This clonotype is medium-sized in the sample. The gene calls are TRBV12-3 or TRBV12-4 and TRBJ2-1, with TRBD1 as a possible D gene (6 bases). This CDR3 is built from 15 residues. Trimming shortened V by 7 bases and J by 6 bases, and 19 bases separated the two germline ends. CDR3 in DNA: TGTGCCAGCACCCGTGCGGCAGGGGTTTCCAATGAGCAGTTCTTC. Translated, it gives CASTRAAGVSNEQFF.

This chain links TRBV18 with TRBJ1-3; TRBD1 agrees at 7 bases. There are 14 residues in the CDR3. V was clipped by 5 bases and J by 0 bases; unmatched bases: 1. Germline CDR1 KGHSH, CDR2 LQKENI. CDR3 nucleotide sequence: TGTGCCAGCTCAACAGGGGTCTCTGGAAACACCATATATTTT. Translation: CASSTGVSGNTIYF.

This clonotype is medium-sized (0.01 to 0.1%) within its sample. The genes are TRBV11-3 and TRBJ2-3; weak D call: TRBD2 (6 bases). Germline V CDR1 and CDR2: SGHNT, YENEEA. Trimming removed 4 bases from V and 2 bases from J, with 16 bases in between. This CDR3 contains 16 residues. The CDR3 protein is CASSSLEGYYTDTQYF. CDR3 coding DNA: TGTGCCAGCAGCTCTTTGGAGGGTTATTACACAGATACGCAGTATTTT.

By share of the sample, this clonotype is medium-sized. V gene TRBV20-1 combines with J gene TRBJ2-7, with unresolved D. Germline values: CDR1 DFQATT, CDR2 SNEGSKA (reference sequence). The CDR3 is 13 residues long. Trimming removed 5 bases from V and 1 base from J, with 12 bases in between. The CDR3: CSALERESYEQYF. CDR3 nucleotide sequence: TGCAGTGCTCTAGAAAGGGAATCCTACGAGCAGTACTTC.

Relative to its sample, this clonotype is medium-sized. The rearrangement joins TRBV20-1 to TRBJ2-2, with D possibly being TRBD2 (6 bases). This CDR3 spans 13 amino acids. Germline V gene sequence: CDR1 DFQATT, CDR2 SNEGSKA (reference sequence). V lost 5 bases, J lost 1 base, and 8 bases lay in between. The CDR3 DNA is TGCAGTGCTGGGACTGGGAACACCGGGGAGCTGTTTTTT. It translates to CSAGTGNTGELFF.

By frequency in the sample, this clonotype is medium-sized. This chain links TRBV18 with TRBJ2-1, with 12 bases that match TRBD2. This CDR3 is 18 amino acids long. The V gene end was trimmed by 3 bases and the J gene end by 4 bases; junction bases not matched to a gene: 10. CDR1 is KGHSH and CDR2 is LQKENI in the germline V gene. The CDR3: CASSPQPGLAGPYNEQFF. Written as DNA, the CDR3 is TGTGCCAGCTCACCCCAACCGGGACTAGCGGGTCCGTACAATGAGCAGTTCTTC.

The CDR3 DNA is TGTGCCAGCAGTTTAGAAACAGGGGTCTATGATACGCAGTATTTT. This codes for CASSLETGVYDTQYF. V usage is TRBV12-3 or TRBV12-4 and J usage is TRBJ2-3; 7 bases agree with TRBD1. The junction had 7 bases not matched to a gene; V was cut back by 1 base and J by 6 bases. This CDR3 is 15 amino acids long.

The chain is built from TRBV2 and TRBJ2-1; no firm D call. V gave up 6 bases and J gave up 0 bases, with 15 bases separating them. The CDR3 is 16 amino acids. Germline V gives CDR1 SNHLY, CDR2 FYNNEI. DNA for the CDR3: TGTGCCAGCAGGGAATCTCCGTATAGCTCCTACAATGAGCAGTTCTTC. It codes for CASRESPYSSYNEQFF.

The sample holds many counts of this clonotype. This chain connects TRBV2 to TRBJ1-1, with D possibly TRBD1 on 5 matching bases. In germline, CDR1 is SNHLY, CDR2 FYNNEI. CDR3 size: 15 residues. V dropped 11 bases and J dropped 0 bases, with 19 bases sitting between them. CDR3 in DNA: TGTGCCGGGAAAATGCAGGGTGCGGTGAACACTGAAGCTTTCTTT. Encoded protein: CAGKMQGAVNTEAFF.

This clonotype was seen repeatedly, ten times or more. The chain joins TRBV3-1 to TRBJ2-1; 9 bases fit TRBD1. Germline CDR1 LGHDT, CDR2 YNNKEL (reference sequence). This CDR3 is 13 amino acids long. The V segment lost 1 base and the J segment 14 bases; nucleotides outside the gene matches: 6. The CDR3 coding sequence is TGTGCCAGCAGCCAAGTTACCGGGACAGGGAAGTTCTTC. Translation: CASSQVTGTGKFF.

The V call is TRBV30, the J call TRBJ1-1; no firm D call. The CDR3 length is 12 residues. V lost 4 bases to trimming and J lost 4 bases, with 10 bases between them. The germline gives CDR1 GTSNPN, CDR2 SVGIG (reference sequence). In DNA, the CDR3 is TGTGCCTGGAATTTGGGCGGCACTGAAGCTTTCTTT. Translated: CAWNLGGTEAFF.

The rearrangement joins TRBV5-1 to TRBJ2-7; no firm D call. Germline assignment: CDR1 SGHRS and CDR2 YFSETQ. There are 12 residues in the CDR3. The V end lost 1 base, the J end lost 5 bases, and 7 bases lay between the germline ends. The CDR3 reads CASSLSGNEQYF. CDR3 nucleotide sequence: TGCGCCAGCAGCTTGTCTGGCAACGAGCAGTACTTC.

This clonotype was detected many times. V is TRBV20-1 and J is TRBJ2-5; 9 positions agree with TRBD2. Trimming removed 6 bases from V and 3 bases from J; junction bases left unmatched: 8. This CDR3 contains 14 residues. Germline loops: CDR1 DFQATT, CDR2 SNEGSKA (reference sequence). CDR3 loop: CSANPIAGEETQYF. Here the CDR3 DNA reads TGCAGTGCCAACCCTATAGCGGGAGAAGAGACCCAGTACTTC.

This clonotype was counted at least ten times. CDR3 residues: CASSLLAGHEQYF. DNA for the CDR3: TGTGCCAGCAGCTTGCTGGCAGGACACGAGCAGTACTTC. The chain combines TRBV5-5 with TRBJ2-7; D unclear. Germline V lookup: CDR1 SGHKS, CDR2 YYEKEE (reference sequence). Trimming cost V 1 base and J 5 bases, with 10 bases left between them. CDR3 size: 13 residues.

This clonotype was picked up a small number of times. This probably arose from a read error, given a far larger clone one base away. The chain links TRBV5-1 to TRBJ1-2; 7 positions match TRBD1. Germline V gives CDR1 SGHRS, CDR2 YFSETQ. The CDR3 contains 14 residues. The CDR3 loop reads CASSLVGRGYGYTF. The CDR3 DNA reads as TGTGCCAGCAGCTTGGTTGGCAGGGGGTATGGCTACACCTTC.

This clonotype was counted at least ten times. The CDR3 protein is CASSLTRLGATQYF. The CDR3 DNA is TGTGCCAGCAGTCTTACACGACTGGGAGCGACCCAGTACTTC. The chain combines TRBV14 with TRBJ2-5, with D maybe TRBD2 (5 bases). Germline V gives CDR1 SGHDN, CDR2 FVKESK. This CDR3 spans 14 amino acids. V was trimmed by 6 bases and J by 7 bases, leaving 18 bases between them.

Worth noting for this clonotype: This may stem from a read error, because a much larger clone lies one nucleotide away. This chain connects TRBV5-4 to TRBJ2-7, with TRBD1 identical over 8 bases. CDR3 length: 13 amino acids. The V gene's germline CDR1 is SGHNT and CDR2 YYREEE (reference sequence). The CDR3 region is CAISSGQGYEQYF. CDR3 coding DNA: TGTGCCATCAGCTCCGGACAGGGCTACGAGCAGTACTTC.

In this sample, this clonotype turned up once. The chain recombines TRBV5-1 with TRBJ2-1; D is uncertain. The V end was cut by 4 bases, the J end by 5 bases, with 10 bases between. The germline gives CDR1 SGHRS, CDR2 YFSETQ. The CDR3 length is 13 residues. The CDR3 nucleotides are TGCGCCAGCAGCCTCTCCACAGACAATGAGCAGTTCTTC. As protein: CASSLSTDNEQFF.

This clonotype was seen repeatedly, ten times or more. The genes are TRBV9 and TRBJ1-2, with TRBD1 as a possible D gene (6 bases). Per the germline V gene, CDR1 is SGDLS and CDR2 is YYNGEE. Trimming cost V 5 bases and J 1 base, with 15 bases left between them. The CDR3 has 15 residues. The CDR3 DNA follows: TGTGCCAGCAGTGCTCCCGGGACACTTAACTATGGCTACACCTTC. Residues: CASSAPGTLNYGYTF.

The J gene is TRBJ2-5, the V gene TRBV6-1; D is undetermined. V was pared by 6 bases and J by 2 bases, with 10 bases between. Per the germline V gene, CDR1 is MNHNS and CDR2 is SASEGT. The CDR3 has 13 residues. DNA of the CDR3: TGTGCCAGCAGCCCCATGGAGCAAGAGACCCAGTACTTC. It encodes CASSPMEQETQYF.

The chain employs TRBV15 and TRBJ1-4; D unclear. The V and J ends lost 6 bases and 8 bases respectively, with 13 bases between them. CDR1 is LNHNV and CDR2 is YYDKDF in the germline V gene (reference sequence). The CDR3 extends over 13 amino acids. CDR3 sequence (DNA): TGTGCCACCAGTTCCCACGGAGGAGAAAAACTGTTTTTT. It is translated as CATSSHGGEKLFF.

In its sample, this clonotype was seen once. This chain joins TRBV11-2 and TRBJ1-2; TRBD1 matches at 8 bases. V dropped 10 bases and J dropped 0; count of bases not matched to a gene: 19. Germline CDR1 reads SGHAT; CDR2 reads FQNNGV. This CDR3 has 18 residues. In DNA, the CDR3 is TGTGCCAAACTCAGGGGGCGGCGCTGGAGGTTAGCTAACTATGGCTACACCTTC. Amino acids: CAKLRGRRWRLANYGYTF.

Points on this clonotype: One end of the junction fails to match germline, which may point to a read error. The chain employs TRBV5-1 and TRBJ2-2, with 12 positions matching TRBD2. Germline CDR1 and CDR2: SGHRS and YFSETQ. The CDR3 has 18 amino acids. The CDR3 spells CAGSLARLAGANAGELFF. CDR3 in DNA: TGCGCCGGCAGCTTGGCCCGACTAGCGGGAGCGAACGCCGGGGAGCTGTTTTTT.